This T cell receptor beta chain was observed in a study of cytomegalovirus exposure and HLA in healthy donors. Whole-study findings and limits: Productive status was seen about 87% or about 30% of the time for most TCR beta V segments in an earlier analysis.

The germline CDR1 and CDR2 sequences are SGHRS and YFSETQ. The length of the CDR3 is 14 residues. J was trimmed by 2 bases and V by 4 bases; bases with no gene match: 4. About this clone: Its antigen is currently unknown.

Vbeta (60) and Jbeta (13) primers were used in the PCR. Profiling relied on immunoSEQ multiplex PCR, and the TCRdb table lists in-frame clones only, not all of them. The sample has 150,000 to 200,000 clones; roughly two thirds are singletons. V and J are TRBV5-1 and TRBJ2-7; 9 bases map to TRBD2. The material sequenced was PBMCs. The receptor comes from a woman aged 18-29 years in good health and CMV-seropositive. CDR3 DNA sequence: TGCGCCAGCAGCGGGGGCGGGGGGGCCTACGAGCAGTACTTC. Its protein is CASSGGGGAYEQYF. The variable domain in full, with the rest retrieved from reference TRBV5-1 and TRBJ2-7, is KAGVTQTPRYLIKTRGQQVTLSCSPISGHRSVSWYQQTPGQGLQFLFEYFSETQRNKGNFPGRFSGRQFSNSRSEMNVSTLELGDSALYLCASSGGGGAYEQYFGPGTRLTVT.